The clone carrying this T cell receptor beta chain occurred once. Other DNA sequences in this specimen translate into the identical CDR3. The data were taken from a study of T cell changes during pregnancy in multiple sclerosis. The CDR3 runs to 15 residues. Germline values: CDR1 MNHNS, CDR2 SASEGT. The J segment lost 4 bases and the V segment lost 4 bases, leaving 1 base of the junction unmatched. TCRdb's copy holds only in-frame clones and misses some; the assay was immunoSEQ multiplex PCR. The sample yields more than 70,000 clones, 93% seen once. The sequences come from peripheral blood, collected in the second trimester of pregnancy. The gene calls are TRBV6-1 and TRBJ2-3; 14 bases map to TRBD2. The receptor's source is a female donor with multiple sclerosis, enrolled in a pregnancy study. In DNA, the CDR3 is TGTGCCAGCAGTGGACTAGCGGGGGGGCCAGATACGCAGTATTTT. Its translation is CASSGLAGGPDTQYF.